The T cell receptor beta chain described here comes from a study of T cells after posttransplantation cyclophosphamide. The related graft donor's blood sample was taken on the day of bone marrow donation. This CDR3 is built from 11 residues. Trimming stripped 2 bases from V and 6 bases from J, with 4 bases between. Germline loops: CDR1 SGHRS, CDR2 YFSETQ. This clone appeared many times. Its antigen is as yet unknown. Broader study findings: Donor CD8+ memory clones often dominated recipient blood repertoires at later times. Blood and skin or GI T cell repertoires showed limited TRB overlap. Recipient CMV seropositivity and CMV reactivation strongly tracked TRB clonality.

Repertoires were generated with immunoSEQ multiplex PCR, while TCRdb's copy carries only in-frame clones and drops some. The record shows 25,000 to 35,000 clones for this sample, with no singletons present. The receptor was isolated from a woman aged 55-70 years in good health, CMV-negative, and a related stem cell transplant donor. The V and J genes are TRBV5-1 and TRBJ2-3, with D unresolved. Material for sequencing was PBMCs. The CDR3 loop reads CASSFGDTQYF. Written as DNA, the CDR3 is TGCGCCAGCAGCTTCGGTGATACGCAGTATTTT. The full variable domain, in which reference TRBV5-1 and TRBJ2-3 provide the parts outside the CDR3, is KAGVTQTPRYLIKTRGQQVTLSCSPISGHRSVSWYQQTPGQGLQFLFEYFSETQRNKGNFPGRFSGRQFSNSRSEMNVSTLELGDSALYLCASSFGDTQYFGPGTRLTVL.